The 20 T cell receptor beta chains below all came from one sample that was sequenced in a study of cytomegalovirus exposure and HLA in healthy donors. 13 Jbeta primers and 60 Vbeta primers were used for the PCR. Produced via immunoSEQ multiplex PCR; TCRdb's table is partial and in-frame only. The repertoire includes approximately 170,000 clones, approximately 81% of them detected once, and 1% sits in the top ten. Specimen: PBMCs. These receptor sequences come from a boy younger than 10 in good health and CMV-seronegative.

The chain uses TRBV7-6 and TRBJ1-4; D not resolved. V lost 0 bases to trimming and J lost 8 bases, with 7 bases between them. The CDR3 has 13 amino acids. Per germline, CDR1 SGHVS and CDR2 FNYEAQ. CDR3 amino acids: CASSLASAEKLFF. The CDR3, as DNA: TGTGCCAGCAGCTTAGCATCCGCGGAAAAACTGTTTTTT.

The gene calls are TRBV5-1 and TRBJ2-1; 9 nucleotides line up with TRBD2. The J segment lost 9 bases and the V segment lost 3 bases, leaving 10 bases of the junction unmatched. The CDR3 covers 15 residues. CDR1 is SGHRS, CDR2 YFSETQ, per germline. CDR3 DNA sequence: TGCGCCAGCAGCTCAATAGCGGGAGCGGCGGGTGAGCAGTTCTTC. Amino acid sequence: CASSSIAGAAGEQFF.

The genes are TRBV7-8 and TRBJ1-6; TRBD1 agrees at 7 bases. Trimming took 5 bases from V and 6 from J; bases not matched to a gene: 1. Germline V CDR1 and CDR2: SGHVS, FQNEAQ. The CDR3 contains 13 residues. The CDR3 loop is CASSDRVNSPLHF. The CDR3 DNA is TGTGCCAGCAGCGACAGGGTTAATTCACCCCTCCACTTT.

The chain combines TRBV30 with TRBJ1-1; 7 nucleotides align to TRBD1. The CDR3 contains 14 residues. Germline-derived CDR1 and CDR2 are GTSNPN and SVGIG (reference sequence). The V gene end was trimmed by 0 bases and the J gene end by 5 bases; junction bases not matched to a gene: 6. The CDR3 sequence: CAWSVGGVETEAFF. CDR3 coding DNA: TGTGCCTGGAGTGTAGGGGGCGTGGAGACTGAAGCTTTCTTT. Supplemented by reference TRBV30 and TRBJ1-1, the full variable domain reads SQTIHQWPATLVQPVGSPLSLECTVEGTSNPNLYWYRQAAGRGLQLLFYSVGIGQISSEVPQNLSASRPQDRQFILSSKKLLLSDSGFYLCAWSVGGVETEAFFGQGTRLTVV.

The chain combines TRBV19 with TRBJ1-2, with 7 bases that match TRBD1. With V trimmed by 5 bases and J by 2 bases, 14 bases remained unmatched. Germline CDR1 reads LNHDA; CDR2 reads SQIVND (reference sequence). This CDR3 is built from 17 residues. For the CDR3, the DNA is TGTGCCAGTAGTCGCTATCGACAGGGATTACCCAACTATGGCTACACCTTC. Translating gives CASSRYRQGLPNYGYTF.

The chain links TRBV5-6 to TRBJ2-1; 9 nucleotides line up with TRBD2. With V trimmed by 0 bases and J by 3 bases, 4 bases remained unmatched. In germline, CDR1 is SGHDT, CDR2 YYEEEE. The length of the CDR3 is 16 residues. DNA for the CDR3: TGTGCCAGCAGCTTGGGACTAGCGGAATACTACAATGAGCAGTTCTTC. Amino acid sequence: CASSLGLAEYYNEQFF. Looking up the rest from reference TRBV5-6 and TRBJ2-1 gives the full variable domain: DAGVTQSPTHLIKTRGQQVTLRCSPKSGHDTVSWYQQALGQGPQFIFQYYEEEERQRGNFPDRFSGHQFPNYSSELNVNALLLGDSALYLCASSLGLAEYYNEQFFGPGTRLTVL.

The chain couples TRBV30 to TRBJ1-2; 8 nucleotides align to TRBD1. J was trimmed by 8 bases and V by 1 base; bases with no gene match: 9. This CDR3 has 14 amino acids. Germline V gene data show CDR1 as GTSNPN and CDR2 as SVGIG (reference sequence). The CDR3 DNA follows: TGTGCCTGGAGTGCGCGAGGGACAGGAGGGGGCTACACCTTC. Protein product: CAWSARGTGGGYTF.

There are a few counts of this clone. The CDR3 nucleotides read TGTGCCAGCAGCTTAGCCTCCACAGGTTACGAGCAGTACTTC. Translated: CASSLASTGYEQYF. This rearrangement joins TRBV7-2 to TRBJ2-7; a possible D gene is TRBD1 (5 bases). V shed 0 bases and J shed 4 bases, with 10 bases lying between them. This CDR3 spans 14 amino acids. Germline V lookup: CDR1 SGHTA, CDR2 FQGNSA. The full variable domain, its missing parts supplied by reference TRBV7-2 and TRBJ2-7, is GAGVSQSPSNKVTEKGKDVELRCDPISGHTALYWYRQSLGQGLEFLIYFQGNSAPDKSGLPSDRFSAERTGGSVSTLTIQRTQQEDSAVYLCASSLASTGYEQYFGPGTRLTVT.

CDR3 nucleotides: TGTGCCAGCAGTTACCTAGCGGGGAATGAGCAGTTCTTC. Its protein is CASSYLAGNEQFF. The gene calls are TRBV6-5 and TRBJ2-1; TRBD2 agrees at 9 bases. The CDR3 spans 13 residues. Trimming at V came to 2 bases and at J to 7 bases, leaving 0 bases not matched to a gene. Per germline, CDR1 MNHEY and CDR2 SVGAGI.

The J gene is TRBJ2-7, the V gene TRBV10-3, with D perhaps matching TRBD1 (6 bases). Between the trimmed V and J ends, which lost 6 bases and 3 bases, there was a span of 15 bases. There are 14 residues in the CDR3. Germline V gene lookup returns CDR1 ENHRY and CDR2 SYGVKD. CDR3 nucleotide sequence: TGTGCCATCAGCCTCCCCGGGACACTCTACGAGCAGTACTTC. It codes for CAISLPGTLYEQYF.

In nucleotides, the CDR3 is TGTGCCAGCAGCTTGTTGCGAGATACGCAGTATTTT. This translates into CASSLLRDTQYF. V gene TRBV5-6 combines with J gene TRBJ2-3; D is uncertain. The length of the CDR3 is 12 residues. Trimming shortened V by 1 base and J by 5 bases, and 5 bases separated the two germline ends. The germline gives CDR1 SGHDT, CDR2 YYEEEE.

The genes are TRBV13 and TRBJ2-3; 11 positions agree with TRBD2. The V and J ends lost 0 bases and 3 bases, in that order; junction bases with no gene match: 14. The CDR3 totals 20 residues. Germline CDR1 reads PRHDT; CDR2 reads FYEKMQ (reference sequence). CDR3 protein: CASSLGRELAGGPQTDTQYF. DNA of the CDR3: TGTGCCAGCAGCTTAGGCAGGGAATTAGCGGGGGGGCCTCAGACAGATACGCAGTATTTT. Full variable domain (remainder filled in from reference TRBV13 and TRBJ2-3): AAGVIQSPRHLIKEKRETATLKCYPIPRHDTVYWYQQGPGQDPQFLISFYEKMQSDKGSIPDRFSAQQFSDYHSELNMSSLELGDSALYFCASSLGRELAGGPQTDTQYFGPGTRLTVL.

This clone turned up a few times. The chain recombines TRBV5-1 with TRBJ2-1; TRBD2 matches 8 bases. The CDR3 extends over 15 amino acids. Trimming at V came to 0 bases and at J to 9 bases, leaving 8 bases not matched to a gene. Germline loops: CDR1 SGHRS, CDR2 YFSETQ. The CDR3 sequence is CASSLATGGPPEQFF. The CDR3 nucleotides are TGCGCCAGCAGCTTGGCCACGGGGGGGCCGCCTGAGCAGTTCTTC.

V usage is TRBV5-5 and J usage is TRBJ2-4, with 8 positions matching TRBD2. The CDR3 extends over 19 amino acids. The germline gives CDR1 SGHKS, CDR2 YYEKEE (reference sequence). V shed 0 bases, J shed 0 bases, and the junction held 11 bases outside the gene matches. The CDR3, as DNA: TGTGCCAGCAGCTTGGCCTCCCAGCGGGGGTCCTTAGCCAAAAACATTCAGTACTTC. Its protein is CASSLASQRGSLAKNIQYF. Full variable domain (missing parts from reference TRBV5-5 and TRBJ2-4): DAGVTQSPTHLIKTRGQQVTLRCSPISGHKSVSWYQQVLGQGPQFIFQYYEKEERGRGNFPDRFSARQFPNYSSELNVNALLLGDSALYLCASSLASQRGSLAKNIQYFGAGTRLSVL.

The chain uses TRBV30 and TRBJ2-7, with 12 nucleotides matching TRBD2. This CDR3 is 14 amino acids long. Trimming took 0 bases from V and 6 from J; bases not matched to a gene: 3. From germline, CDR1 is GTSNPN and CDR2 SVGIG (reference sequence). The CDR3 DNA sequence: TGTGCCTGGAGTGTGACTAGCGGGAGACGCGAGCAGTACTTC. Translated: CAWSVTSGRREQYF.

This chain connects TRBV6-1 to TRBJ1-1; the D gene is possibly TRBD1 (6 bases). The V gene lost 4 bases and the J gene lost 8 bases, with 11 bases spanning the gap. This CDR3 region has 12 residues. Germline V lookup: CDR1 MNHNS, CDR2 SASEGT. The chain's CDR3 is CASSGWQGEAFF. In DNA form, the CDR3 reads TGTGCCAGCAGTGGGTGGCAGGGGGAAGCTTTCTTT.

CDR3 region: CASTPALGVLEQFF. The CDR3 DNA reads as TGCGCCAGCACCCCGGCGCTAGGGGTTCTTGAGCAGTTCTTC. V and J are TRBV10-2 and TRBJ2-1; D is perhaps TRBD1 (5 bases). The V end was cut by 7 bases, the J end by 9 bases, with 19 bases between. The CDR3 has 14 amino acids. The germline gives CDR1 WSHSY, CDR2 SAAADI.

The chain carries TRBV6-1 and TRBJ2-3; TRBD1 matches 7 bases. The V gene end was trimmed by 4 bases and the J gene end by 0 bases; junction bases not matched to a gene: 1. From germline, CDR1 is MNHNS and CDR2 SASEGT. CDR3 length: 14 residues. The CDR3 sequence: CASSGDRSTDTQYF. DNA of the CDR3: TGTGCCAGCAGTGGGGACAGAAGCACAGATACGCAGTATTTT.

To note about this clone: Sequence at one end of the junction differs from germline and may be a read error. J is TRBJ2-7 and V is TRBV5-5; 8 nucleotides line up with TRBD1. This CDR3 is 15 amino acids long. CDR1 is SGHKS and CDR2 is YYEKEE in the germline V gene (reference sequence). CDR3 sequence (DNA): TGTGCCAGCAGCTTGGTACAGGGGGGATCCTGCGAGCAGTACTTC. Translating gives CASSLVQGGSCEQYF.

CDR3 amino acids: CSVDQTREVYRSQYF. The CDR3 coding sequence is TGCAGCGTTGATCAGACTAGGGAGGTCTATAGGTCGCAGTATTTT. This chain joins TRBV29-1 and TRBJ2-3, with D perhaps matching TRBD2 (6 bases). Germline CDR1 is SQVTM and CDR2 is ANQGSEA. The CDR3 contains 15 residues. Deletions cut 3 bases from V and 10 bases from J, with 23 bases between.